Presented here are 18 T cell receptor beta chains from one specimen sequenced in a study of beta chain features in type 1 diabetes. As every portion of the isolated RNA was reverse transcribed, the sequencing read expressed TCRB transcripts. The repertoire was sequenced with immunoSEQ multiplex PCR; TCRdb's copy has only in-frame clones and lacks some. The sample consists of some 270,000 clones, 11% to 15% of them appearing once. The specimen was naive CD4+ T cells from blood. These receptors originate from a woman aged 40 to 50 in good health.

A note on this clone: The junction departs from germline at one end; a sequencing error may be responsible. The V and J genes are TRBV15 and TRBJ2-5; D ambiguous. CDR1 LNHNV and CDR2 YYDKDF come from the germline V gene (reference sequence). There are 11 residues in the CDR3. CDR3 region: CRGEHKETQYF. The CDR3 DNA reads TGCCGAGGCGAACATAAAGAGACCCAGTACTTC.

This chain uses TRBV7-7 with TRBJ2-3, with a tentative D call TRBD2 (6 bases). In germline, CDR1 is SSHAT, CDR2 FNYEAQ (reference sequence). CDR3 length: 14 residues. V was clipped by 6 bases and J by 0 bases, with 10 bases between them. The CDR3: CASSTGLSTDTQYF. The CDR3 nucleotides are TGTGCCAGCAGTACTGGACTAAGCACAGATACGCAGTATTTT. The full variable domain, rest sourced from reference TRBV7-7 and TRBJ2-3, is GAGVSQSPRYKVTKRGQDVTLRCDPISSHATLYWYQQALGQGPEFLTYFNYEAQPDKSGLPSDRFSAERPEGSISTLTIQRTEQRDSAMYRCASSTGLSTDTQYFGPGTRLTVL.

The V call is TRBV7-9, the J call TRBJ1-2; TRBD1 matches at 9 bases. Germline trimming cut 5 bases from V and 6 bases from J; bases unmatched to any gene: 13. This CDR3 spans 16 amino acids. From germline, CDR1 is SEHNR and CDR2 FQNEAQ (reference sequence). CDR3 sequence: CASSPRRTGDVNGYTF. As DNA, the CDR3 is TGTGCCAGCAGCCCCCGAAGGACAGGGGACGTCAATGGCTACACCTTC. The whole variable domain, filled in from reference TRBV7-9 and TRBJ1-2, reads DTGVSQNPRHKITKRGQNVTFRCDPISEHNRLYWYRQTLGQGPEFLTYFQNEAQLEKSRLLSDRFSAERPKGSFSTLEIQRTEQGDSAMYLCASSPRRTGDVNGYTFGSGTRLTVV.

This clone was counted between two and nine times. This chain joins TRBV5-6 and TRBJ1-2; 7 nucleotides agree with TRBD1. CDR1 and CDR2 (germline): SGHDT, YYEEEE. V trimming: 3 bases; J trimming: 7 bases; junction bases outside the gene matches: 3. This CDR3 has 12 residues. The CDR3 sequence is CASSSNRGGYTF. The DNA for the CDR3 is TGTGCCAGCAGCTCTAACAGGGGTGGCTACACCTTC. Full variable domain (rest looked up from reference TRBV5-6 and TRBJ1-2): DAGVTQSPTHLIKTRGQQVTLRCSPKSGHDTVSWYQQALGQGPQFIFQYYEEEERQRGNFPDRFSGHQFPNYSSELNVNALLLGDSALYLCASSSNRGGYTFGSGTRLTVV.

The sample holds a few counts of this clone. The V gene is TRBV19, the J gene TRBJ2-7; D possibly corresponds to TRBD1 (6 bases). The length of the CDR3 is 16 residues. V gave up 4 bases and J gave up 1 base, with 17 bases separating them. CDR1 and CDR2 from the germline V gene are LNHDA and SQIVND (reference sequence). The CDR3 here is CASSKPAGTSSYEQYF. The CDR3 DNA reads TGTGCCAGTAGTAAGCCCGCCGGGACATCATCCTACGAGCAGTACTTC.

This clone was seen only once. V usage is TRBV19 and J usage is TRBJ1-1, with a tentative D call TRBD1 (6 bases). The V gene lost 4 bases and the J gene lost 0 bases, with 15 bases spanning the gap. Germline V gene data show CDR1 as LNHDA and CDR2 as SQIVND (reference sequence). This CDR3 spans 16 amino acids. The CDR3 DNA follows: TGTGCCAGTAGTAGAAGGGGGGGCCAGGTGAACACTGAAGCTTTCTTT. As protein: CASSRRGGQVNTEAFF.

This chain connects TRBV15 to TRBJ1-2, with D perhaps TRBD1 (6 bases). V lost 0 bases and J lost 5, with 10 bases in between. CDR1 and CDR2 (germline): LNHNV, YYDKDF (reference sequence). CDR3 length: 14 amino acids. The chain's CDR3 is CATSRERTAYGYTF. The CDR3 DNA reads as TGTGCCACCAGCAGAGAAAGGACAGCTTATGGCTACACCTTC.

CDR3 sequence: CAISPARGGSPTDTQYF. The DNA of the CDR3 is TGTGCCATCAGTCCAGCCCGAGGGGGCTCTCCCACAGATACGCAGTATTTT. The chain recombines TRBV10-3 with TRBJ2-3; 7 bases map to TRBD1. Germline-derived CDR1 and CDR2 are ENHRY and SYGVKD. CDR3 size: 17 residues. V lost 5 bases and J lost 2; bases outside the gene matches: 13.

In this sample, this clone turned up a few times. The germline gene is not matched at one end of the junction; a read error may be the cause. In nucleotides, the CDR3 is TGTGCTAGCAGCTTATTGAGGGGGAGTTACAATGAGCAGTTCTTC. This translates into CASSLLRGSYNEQFF. This chain links TRBV7-7 with TRBJ2-1; possible D gene TRBD1, 6 bases. The germline gives CDR1 SSHAT, CDR2 FNYEAQ (reference sequence). This CDR3 spans 15 amino acids.

The chain is built from TRBV27 and TRBJ2-7; possible D gene TRBD1, 5 bases. V shed 5 bases and J shed 2 bases, with 16 bases lying between them. The CDR3 length is 15 residues. Per germline, CDR1 MNHEY and CDR2 SMNVEV (reference sequence). In DNA, the CDR3 is TGTGCCAGCAGTCCCCTATTAAGGGGCGCCTACGAGCAGTACTTC. It codes for CASSPLLRGAYEQYF.

The chain couples TRBV5-1 to TRBJ2-3; 8 nucleotides line up with TRBD2. The CDR3 extends over 15 amino acids. V shed 1 base and J 5 bases; nucleotides not matched to a gene: 6. The germline gives CDR1 SGHRS, CDR2 YFSETQ. CDR3 DNA sequence: TGCGCCAGCAGCTTGAGGCGGGGGGCAGTAGATACGCAGTATTTT. It codes for CASSLRRGAVDTQYF.

This clone came up a few times. The V and J genes are TRBV2 and TRBJ1-5; D is possibly TRBD1 (6 bases). The germline CDR1 and CDR2 sequences are SNHLY and FYNNEI. The length of the CDR3 is 15 residues. Trimming removed 6 bases at V and 1 base at J, with 13 bases between. This CDR3 is CASSAQGMSNQPQHF. CDR3 bases: TGTGCCAGCAGCGCACAGGGAATGAGCAATCAGCCCCAGCATTTT.

This chain uses TRBV19 with TRBJ2-7; 9 bases fit TRBD2. Germline CDR1 reads LNHDA; CDR2 reads SQIVND (reference sequence). The CDR3 totals 17 residues. The junction had 12 bases not matched to a gene; V was cut back by 4 bases and J by 2 bases. In DNA, the CDR3 is TGTGCCAGTAGTACCCCGGGGCCTAGCGGGGTGGCCTACGAGCAGTACTTC. This encodes CASSTPGPSGVAYEQYF. The full variable domain, rest sourced from reference TRBV19 and TRBJ2-7, is DGGITQSPKYLFRKEGQNVTLSCEQNLNHDAMYWYRQDPGQGLRLIYYSQIVNDFQKGDIAEGYSVSREKKESFPLTVTSAQKNPTAFYLCASSTPGPSGVAYEQYFGPGTRLTVT.

This rearrangement joins TRBV19 to TRBJ1-6; 8 bases line up with TRBD1. CDR3 size: 14 residues. Germline-derived CDR1 and CDR2 are LNHDA and SQIVND (reference sequence). Trimming cost V 6 bases and J 9 bases; bases outside gene matches: 7. The CDR3 sequence: CASSSDRGRSPLHF. CDR3 nucleotides: TGTGCCAGTAGCTCTGACAGGGGTCGTTCACCCCTCCACTTT.

The CDR3 DNA sequence: TGTGCCAGCAGCGGACGCACAGGGGGCGCTGAGGGGAATGAGCAGTTCTTC. Translating gives CASSGRTGGAEGNEQFF. The V and J genes are TRBV9 and TRBJ2-1; 9 bases map to TRBD1. The CDR3 extends over 17 amino acids. After removal of 3 bases from V and 7 bases from J, the junction contained 14 bases not matched to a gene. Germline CDR1 and CDR2: SGDLS and YYNGEE.

This clone was picked up a small number of times. The J gene is TRBJ1-1, the V gene TRBV7-2; 8 bases align to TRBD1. The CDR3 spans 14 residues. J was trimmed by 5 bases and V by 5 bases; bases with no gene match: 7. CDR1 SGHTA and CDR2 FQGNSA come from the germline V gene. DNA for the CDR3: TGTGCCAGCAGCACCCAGGGGGCCCTTACTGAAGCTTTCTTT. This codes for CASSTQGALTEAFF. Supplemented by reference TRBV7-2 and TRBJ1-1, the full variable domain reads GAGVSQSPSNKVTEKGKDVELRCDPISGHTALYWYRQSLGQGLEFLIYFQGNSAPDKSGLPSDRFSAERTGGSVSTLTIQRTQQEDSAVYLCASSTQGALTEAFFGQGTRLTVV.

The rearrangement uses TRBV7-2 and TRBJ2-7; 7 bases map to TRBD2. Trimming removed 4 bases from V and 7 bases from J; junction bases left unmatched: 13. The length of the CDR3 is 15 residues. Germline loops: CDR1 SGHTA, CDR2 FQGNSA. The CDR3 here is CASSSQGLAAGEQYF. DNA for the CDR3: TGTGCCAGCAGCTCTCAGGGACTCGCAGCGGGAGAGCAGTACTTC.

This clone was seen only a few times. This chain joins TRBV6-1 and TRBJ2-5; possible D gene TRBD1, 6 bases. V was trimmed by 6 bases and J by 2 bases, leaving 16 bases between them. CDR3 length: 15 amino acids. Per germline, CDR1 MNHNS and CDR2 SASEGT. The CDR3 bases are TGTGCCAGCAGATGGGGGCAGGAACTTCAAGAGACCCAGTACTTC. Translating gives CASRWGQELQETQYF.